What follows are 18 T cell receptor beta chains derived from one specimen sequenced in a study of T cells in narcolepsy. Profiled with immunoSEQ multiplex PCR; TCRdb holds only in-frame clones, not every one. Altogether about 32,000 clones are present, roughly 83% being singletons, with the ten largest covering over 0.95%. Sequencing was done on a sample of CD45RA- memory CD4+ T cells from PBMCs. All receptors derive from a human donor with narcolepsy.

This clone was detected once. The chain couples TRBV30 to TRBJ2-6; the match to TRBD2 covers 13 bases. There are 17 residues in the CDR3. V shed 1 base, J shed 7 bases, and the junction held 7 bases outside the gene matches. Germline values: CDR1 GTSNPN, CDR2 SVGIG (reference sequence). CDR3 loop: CAWSAGLAGVIANVLTF. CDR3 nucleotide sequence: TGTGCCTGGAGTGCCGGACTAGCGGGAGTCATAGCCAACGTCCTGACTTTC.

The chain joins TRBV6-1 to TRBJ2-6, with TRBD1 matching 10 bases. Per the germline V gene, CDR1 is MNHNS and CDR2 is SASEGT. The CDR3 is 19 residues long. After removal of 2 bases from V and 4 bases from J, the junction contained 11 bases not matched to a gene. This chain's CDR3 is CASSELTGGVVSGANVLTF. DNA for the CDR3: TGTGCCAGCAGTGAACTGACAGGGGGCGTAGTAAGCGGGGCCAACGTCCTGACTTTC.

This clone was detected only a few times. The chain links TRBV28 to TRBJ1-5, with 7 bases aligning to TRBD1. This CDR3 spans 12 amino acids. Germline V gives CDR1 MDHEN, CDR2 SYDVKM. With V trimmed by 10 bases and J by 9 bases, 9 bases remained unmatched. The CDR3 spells CATRDSMGPQHF. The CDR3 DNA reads TGTGCCACCAGGGACAGTATGGGGCCCCAGCATTTT. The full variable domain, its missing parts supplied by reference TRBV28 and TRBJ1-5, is DVKVTQSSRYLVKRTGEKVFLECVQDMDHENMFWYRQDPGLGLRLIYFSYDVKMKEKGDIPEGYSVSREKKERFSLILESASTNQTSMYLCATRDSMGPQHFGDGTRLSIL.

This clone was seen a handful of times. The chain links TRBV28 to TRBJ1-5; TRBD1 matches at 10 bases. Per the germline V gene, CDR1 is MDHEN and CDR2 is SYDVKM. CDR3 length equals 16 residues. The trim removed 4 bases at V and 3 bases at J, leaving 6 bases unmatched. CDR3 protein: CASSSPGTGDNQPQHF. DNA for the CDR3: TGTGCCAGCAGTTCCCCCGGGACAGGGGACAATCAGCCCCAGCATTTT.

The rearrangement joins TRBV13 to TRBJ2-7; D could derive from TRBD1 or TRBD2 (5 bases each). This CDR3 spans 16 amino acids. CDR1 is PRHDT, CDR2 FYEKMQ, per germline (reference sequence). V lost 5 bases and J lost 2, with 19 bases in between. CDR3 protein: CASSPKFDSGTYEQYF. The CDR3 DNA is TGTGCCAGCAGCCCAAAGTTCGACAGCGGAACCTACGAGCAGTACTTC.

The CDR3 is CASLQSSTDTQYF. The CDR3, as DNA: TGTGCCAGCTTACAGTCTAGCACAGATACGCAGTATTTT. The chain carries TRBV18 and TRBJ2-3; D is ambiguous. V lost 7 bases, J lost 0 bases, and 8 bases lay in between. The CDR3 is 13 residues long. The V gene's germline CDR1 is KGHSH and CDR2 LQKENI.

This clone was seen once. In nucleotides, the CDR3 is TGTGCCAGCTCCAGACCTCCCAAGAACAATGAGCAGTTCTTC. This sequence encodes CASSRPPKNNEQFF. The V call is TRBV28, the J call TRBJ2-1, with D unresolved. V gave up 8 bases and J gave up 5 bases, with 16 bases separating them. CDR1 and CDR2 (germline): MDHEN, SYDVKM. The CDR3 consists of 14 residues.

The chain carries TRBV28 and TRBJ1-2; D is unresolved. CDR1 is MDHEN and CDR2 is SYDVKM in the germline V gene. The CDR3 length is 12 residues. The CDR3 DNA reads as TGTGCGATCGGCTCTACGATTTATGGCTACACCTTC. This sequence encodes CAIGSTIYGYTF.

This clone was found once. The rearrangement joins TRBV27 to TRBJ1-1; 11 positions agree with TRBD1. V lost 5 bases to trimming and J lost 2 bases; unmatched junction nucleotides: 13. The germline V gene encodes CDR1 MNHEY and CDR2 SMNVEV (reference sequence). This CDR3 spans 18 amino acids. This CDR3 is CASSPRTGGFVLNTEAFF. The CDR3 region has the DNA TGTGCCAGCAGTCCTCGGACAGGGGGCTTCGTACTAAACACTGAAGCTTTCTTT.

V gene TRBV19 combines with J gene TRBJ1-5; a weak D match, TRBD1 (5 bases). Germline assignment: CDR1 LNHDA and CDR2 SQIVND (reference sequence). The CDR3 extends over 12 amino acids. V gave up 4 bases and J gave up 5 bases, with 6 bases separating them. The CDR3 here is CASSTGYQPQHF. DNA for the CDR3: TGTGCCAGTAGTACAGGGTATCAGCCCCAGCATTTT.

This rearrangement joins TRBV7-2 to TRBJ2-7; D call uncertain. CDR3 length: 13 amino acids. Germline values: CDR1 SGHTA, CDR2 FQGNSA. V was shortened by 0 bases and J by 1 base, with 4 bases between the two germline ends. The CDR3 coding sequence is TGTGCCAGCAGCTTAGCGTCATCCTACGAGCAGTACTTC. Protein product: CASSLASSYEQYF.

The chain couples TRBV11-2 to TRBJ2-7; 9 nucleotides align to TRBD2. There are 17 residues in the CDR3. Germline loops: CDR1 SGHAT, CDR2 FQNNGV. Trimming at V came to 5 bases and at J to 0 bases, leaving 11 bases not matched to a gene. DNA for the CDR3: TGTGCCAGCAGCCAAAGGGGTAGCGGGAGTCGCTCCTACGAGCAGTACTTC. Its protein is CASSQRGSGSRSYEQYF.

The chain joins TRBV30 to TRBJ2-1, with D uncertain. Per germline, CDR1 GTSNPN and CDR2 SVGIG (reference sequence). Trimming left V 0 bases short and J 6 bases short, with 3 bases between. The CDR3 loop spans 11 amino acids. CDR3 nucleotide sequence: TGTGCCTGGAGTGTAGCCAATGAGCAGTTCTTC. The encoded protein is CAWSVANEQFF.

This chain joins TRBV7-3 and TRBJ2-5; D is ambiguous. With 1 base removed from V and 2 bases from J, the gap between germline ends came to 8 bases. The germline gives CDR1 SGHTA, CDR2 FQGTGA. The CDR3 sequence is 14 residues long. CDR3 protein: CASSLNGRQETQYF. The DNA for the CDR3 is TGTGCCAGCAGCTTAAATGGCAGGCAAGAGACCCAGTACTTC. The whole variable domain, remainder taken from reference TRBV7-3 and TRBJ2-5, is GAGVSQTPSNKVTEKGKYVELRCDPISGHTALYWYRQSLGQGPEFLIYFQGTGAADDSGLPNDRFFAVRPEGSVSTLKIQRTERGDSAVYLCASSLNGRQETQYFGPGTRLLVL.

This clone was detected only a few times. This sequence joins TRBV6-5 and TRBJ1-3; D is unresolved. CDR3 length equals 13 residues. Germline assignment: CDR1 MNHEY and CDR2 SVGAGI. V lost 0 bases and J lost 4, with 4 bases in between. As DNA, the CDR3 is TGTGCCAGCAGTTACTCGGGGGGAAACACCATATATTTT. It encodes CASSYSGGNTIYF.

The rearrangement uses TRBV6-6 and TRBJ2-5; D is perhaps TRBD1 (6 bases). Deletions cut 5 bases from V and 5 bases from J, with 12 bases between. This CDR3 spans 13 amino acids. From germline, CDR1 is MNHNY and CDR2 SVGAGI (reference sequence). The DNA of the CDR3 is TGTGCCAGCAGTGGACAGACCCGGGAGACCCAGTACTTC. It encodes CASSGQTRETQYF.

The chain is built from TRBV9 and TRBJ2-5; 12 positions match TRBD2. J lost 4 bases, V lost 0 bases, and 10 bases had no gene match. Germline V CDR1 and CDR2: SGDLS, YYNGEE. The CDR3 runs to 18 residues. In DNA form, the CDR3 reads TGTGCCAGCAGCGTAGGACTAGCGGGAGCCACTCTGGGAGAGACCCAGTACTTC. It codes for CASSVGLAGATLGETQYF.

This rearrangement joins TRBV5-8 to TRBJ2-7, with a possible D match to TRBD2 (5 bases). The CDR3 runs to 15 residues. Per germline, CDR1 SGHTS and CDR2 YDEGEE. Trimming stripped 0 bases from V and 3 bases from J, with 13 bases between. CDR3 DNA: TGTGCCAGCAGCTTGGTGGGCGGAGGCTACTACGAGCAGTACTTC. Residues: CASSLVGGGYYEQYF.